This TCR beta chain comes out of a study of T cell repertoires in cytomegalovirus infection. This CDR3 region has 15 residues. Germline V gene sequence: CDR1 SGHTA, CDR2 FQGNSA. V was clipped by 0 bases and J by 8 bases, with 16 bases between them. The sample holds many counts of this clonotype. One entry per CDR3 protein, called by TCRdb with MiXCR from the reads. This table has around 530,000 distinct CDR3 sequences, 26% appearing once. The rearrangement links TRBV7-2 to TRBJ1-2, with D possibly being TRBD1 (5 bases). Sequencing was performed on PBMCs. The TCR was taken from a human donor in good health (CMV status not recorded). Some clones in this sample may be carry-over from other donors' samples. The CDR3 DNA follows: TGTGCCAGCAGCTTAGCAATGGGAGACCACAGGGGCTACACCTTC. It yields the protein CASSLAMGDHRGYTF.